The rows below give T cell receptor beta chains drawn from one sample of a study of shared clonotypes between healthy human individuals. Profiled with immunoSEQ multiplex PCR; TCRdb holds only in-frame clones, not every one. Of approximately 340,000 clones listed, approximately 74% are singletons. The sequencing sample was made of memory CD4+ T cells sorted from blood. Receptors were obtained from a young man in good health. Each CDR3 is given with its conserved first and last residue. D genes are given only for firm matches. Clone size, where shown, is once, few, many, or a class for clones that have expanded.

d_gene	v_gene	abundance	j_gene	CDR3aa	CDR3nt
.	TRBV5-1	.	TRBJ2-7	CASSLAATPTSYEQYF	TGCGCCAGCAGCTTGGCGGCAACCCCTACTTCCTACGAGCAGTACTTC
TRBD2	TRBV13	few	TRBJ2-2	CASSLPAGVGGELFF	TGTGCCAGCAGCTTACCAGCGGGAGTTGGCGGGGAGCTGTTTTTT
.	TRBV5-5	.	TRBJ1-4	CASSLVYGEKLFF	TGTGCCAGCAGCTTGGTTTACGGAGAAAAACTGTTTTTT
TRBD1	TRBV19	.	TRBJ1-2	CASTPTGTGVLYGYTF	TGTGCCAGTACCCCAACCGGGACAGGAGTCCTCTATGGCTACACCTTC
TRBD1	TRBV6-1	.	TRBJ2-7	CASSPAGTGRYEQYF	TGTGCCAGCAGCCCAGCCGGGACAGGGCGGTACGAGCAGTACTTC
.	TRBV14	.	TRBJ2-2	CASSLSGTQNTGELFF	TGTGCCAGCAGCCTCTCGGGGACTCAGAACACCGGGGAGCTGTTTTTT
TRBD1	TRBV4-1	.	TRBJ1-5	CASSQDLGTDNQPQHF	TGCGCCAGCAGCCAAGATCTCGGGACAGACAATCAGCCCCAGCATTTT
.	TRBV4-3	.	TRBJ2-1	CASSQEGPQFF	TGCGCCAGCAGCCAAGAAGGCCCTCAGTTCTTC
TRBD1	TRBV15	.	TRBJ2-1	CATSVRGEQFF	TGTGCCACCAGCGTCAGGGGGGAGCAGTTCTTC
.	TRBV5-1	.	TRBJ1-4	CASSSQGNGEKLFF	TGCGCCAGCAGTAGTCAGGGGAACGGTGAAAAACTGTTTTTT
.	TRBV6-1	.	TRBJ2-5	CASSDGGGQETQYF	TGTGCCAGCAGTGACGGTGGGGGGCAAGAGACCCAGTACTTC
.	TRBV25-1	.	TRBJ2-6	CASSESVTSGANVLTF	TGTGCCAGCAGTGAGTCGGTGACCTCTGGGGCCAACGTCCTGACTTTC
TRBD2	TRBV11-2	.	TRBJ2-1	CASSLVPPLAGGYNEQFF	TGTGCCAGCAGCTTAGTACCCCCACTAGCGGGAGGGTACAATGAGCAGTTCTTC
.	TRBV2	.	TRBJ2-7	CASSESRASSYEQYF	TGTGCCAGCAGTGAGTCGCGGGCTAGCTCCTACGAGCAGTACTTC
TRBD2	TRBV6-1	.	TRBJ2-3	CASSDSGGSTDTQYF	TGTGCCAGCAGTGATAGCGGGGGGAGCACAGATACGCAGTATTTT
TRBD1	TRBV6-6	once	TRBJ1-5	CASRLQGIQPQHF	TGTGCCAGCAGACTACAGGGGATTCAGCCCCAGCATTTT
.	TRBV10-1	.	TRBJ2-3	CASSLTGPLYF	TGCGCCAGCAGCCTGACCGGCCCTCTGTATTTT
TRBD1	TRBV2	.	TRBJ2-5	CASRQGAETQYF	TGTGCCAGCAGACAGGGGGCTGAGACCCAGTACTTC
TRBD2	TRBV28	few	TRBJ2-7	CASRIGQAGLAGVWYEQYF	TGTGCCAGCAGGATCGGACAGGCGGGACTAGCGGGAGTTTGGTACGAGCAGTACTTC
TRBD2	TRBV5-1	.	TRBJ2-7	CASSPGLAGGRGEQYF	TGCGCCAGCAGCCCGGGACTAGCGGGAGGGCGCGGAGAGCAGTACTTC
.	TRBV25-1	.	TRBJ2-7	CASSELNEQYF	TGTGCCAGCAGTGAATTAAACGAGCAGTACTTC
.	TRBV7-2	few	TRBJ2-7	CASSLGARGSHEQYF	TGTGCCAGCAGCTTGGGAGCCAGGGGCTCGCACGAGCAGTACTTC
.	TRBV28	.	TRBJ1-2	CASSLKWGGAGSNGYTF	TGTGCCAGCAGTTTAAAGTGGGGTGGAGCAGGGTCGAATGGCTACACCTTC
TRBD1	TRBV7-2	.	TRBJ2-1	CASSSGQGKWEQFF	TGTGCCAGCAGCTCGGGACAGGGAAAGTGGGAGCAGTTCTTC
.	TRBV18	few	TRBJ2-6	CASSLDISGANVLTF	TGTGCCAGCTCACTTGACATCTCTGGGGCCAACGTCCTGACTTTC
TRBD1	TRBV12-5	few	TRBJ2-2	CASGSGQGPGELFF	TGTGCTAGTGGTTCGGGACAGGGTCCCGGGGAGCTGTTTTTT
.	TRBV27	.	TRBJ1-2	CASSLRGANYGYTF	TGTGCCAGCAGTTTAAGGGGGGCTAACTATGGCTACACCTTC
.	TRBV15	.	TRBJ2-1	CATKRNRGDEQFF	TGTGCCACCAAAAGAAATAGGGGGGATGAGCAGTTCTTC
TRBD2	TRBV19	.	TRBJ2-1	CASSIRGTSGRNEQFF	TGTGCCAGTAGTATTAGAGGGACTAGCGGGAGAAATGAGCAGTTCTTC
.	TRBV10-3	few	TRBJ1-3	CAISTPGRSGNTIYF	TGTGCCATCAGTACCCCAGGGAGATCTGGAAACACCATATATTTT